The 10 T cell receptor beta chains given below trace back to one sample, sequenced in a study of T-cell memory formation after mild COVID-19. TCRdb used MiXCR to reprocess the 5' RACE reads, holding one entry per CDR3 protein. This sample has 65,000 to 90,000 distinct CDR3 sequences; around 13% occur once, and the top ten carry about 31%. Material: PBMCs or a T cell subset sorted from them (not recorded which). These receptors were collected from an adult woman who had mild COVID-19 (a few samples of this study predate the infection). Cell type and time point are not known.

This rearrangement joins TRBV7-9 to TRBJ2-3; no clear D gene. The CDR3 consists of 15 residues. Germline V gene data show CDR1 as SEHNR and CDR2 as FQNEAQ (reference sequence). The V end was cut by 2 bases, the J end by 0 bases, with 9 bases between. The CDR3 DNA is TGTGCCAGCAGCTTACTATACACAAGCACAGATACGCAGTATTTT. Translation: CASSLLYTSTDTQYF. The entire variable domain, with the rest obtained from reference TRBV7-9 and TRBJ2-3, is as follows: DTGVSQNPRHKITKRGQNVTFRCDPISEHNRLYWYRQTLGQGPEFLTYFQNEAQLEKSRLLSDRFSAERPKGSFSTLEIQRTEQGDSAMYLCASSLLYTSTDTQYFGPGTRLTVL.

This clonotype was counted many times. V usage is TRBV7-9 and J usage is TRBJ2-1; possibly TRBD2 for D (6 bases). The V and J ends lost 5 bases and 7 bases respectively, with 18 bases between them. The CDR3 has 15 amino acids. CDR1 is SEHNR, CDR2 FQNEAQ, per germline (reference sequence). The CDR3 sequence is CASSPSLGTSNEQFF. In DNA, the CDR3 is TGTGCCAGCAGCCCCAGTCTGGGGACTTCGAATGAGCAGTTCTTC.

This clonotype showed up just a few times. In DNA form, the CDR3 reads TGCGCCAGCAGCCAAGATCTGATCGGGGAGCTGTTTTTT. This translates into CASSQDLIGELFF. V and J are TRBV4-1 and TRBJ2-2; no clear D gene. V dropped 0 bases and J dropped 7 bases, with 6 bases sitting between them. This CDR3 has 13 amino acids. Germline CDR1 is MGHRA and CDR2 is YSYEKL.

The rearrangement joins TRBV7-9 to TRBJ2-7; D is undetermined. This CDR3 contains 14 residues. V lost 2 bases, J lost 0 bases, and 8 bases lay in between. Germline V CDR1 and CDR2: SEHNR, FQNEAQ (reference sequence). CDR3 region: CASSLTLNSYEQYF. As DNA, the CDR3 is TGTGCCAGCAGCTTAACGCTGAACTCCTACGAGCAGTACTTC.

This clonotype was detected only a few times. This rearrangement joins TRBV7-8 to TRBJ2-1; weak D call: TRBD1 (6 bases). The CDR3 extends over 16 amino acids. Germline V gives CDR1 SGHVS, CDR2 FQNEAQ. Trimming left V 1 base short and J 2 bases short, with 12 bases between. In DNA, the CDR3 is TGTGCCAGCAGCTTAGGAGGGGGACGCACCTACAATGAGCAGTTCTTC. Translating gives CASSLGGGRTYNEQFF.

This chain connects TRBV12-3 or TRBV12-4 to TRBJ2-7; D may be TRBD2 (7 bases). Between the trimmed V and J ends, which lost 6 bases and 0 bases, there was a span of 15 bases. This CDR3 is 15 amino acids long. CDR3 loop: CASSVAGAASYEQYF. DNA for the CDR3: TGTGCCAGCAGCGTCGCGGGGGCCGCCTCCTACGAGCAGTACTTC.

CDR3 residues: CATSDFGNEQFF. DNA of the CDR3: TGTGCCACCAGTGATTTTGGAAATGAGCAGTTCTTC. The J gene is TRBJ2-1, the V gene TRBV24-1; D is unresolved. Germline CDR1 reads KGHDR; CDR2 reads SFDVKD. Trimming took off 1 base at V and 7 bases at J, with 4 bases between the two ends. The CDR3 spans 12 residues.

This clonotype showed up many times. The genes are TRBV29-1 and TRBJ1-2; D not certain. The CDR3 totals 11 residues. Germline assignment: CDR1 SQVTM and CDR2 ANQGSEA. V was pared by 0 bases and J by 7 bases, with 6 bases between. CDR3 coding DNA: TGCAGCGTTGAAGATTTGGGTGGCTACACCTTC. Translation gives CSVEDLGGYTF.

This clonotype was detected a few times. V and J are TRBV20-1 and TRBJ2-7, with 11 positions matching TRBD2. J gave up 0 bases and V 3 bases, and 4 bases lay outside the gene matches. CDR3 length equals 15 residues. Germline loops: CDR1 DFQATT, CDR2 SNEGSKA (reference sequence). The CDR3 nucleotides read TGCAGTGCTAGTGGGACTAGCGGCATCTCCTACGAGCAGTACTTC. As protein: CSASGTSGISYEQYF.

This clonotype turned up a few times. The V and J genes are TRBV6-2 or TRBV6-3 and TRBJ1-5; tentative D call: TRBD1 (5 bases). The CDR3 spans 15 residues. Per germline, CDR1 MNHEY and CDR2 SVGEGT. The ends were cut back, 5 bases at V and 0 bases at J, with 11 bases in the middle. CDR3 sequence (DNA): TGTGCCAGCAGTCCCACAGGAAATAGCAATCAGCCCCAGCATTTT. Protein sequence: CASSPTGNSNQPQHF.